The 20 T cell receptor beta chains below were found in one sample sequenced in a study of OX40 agonist ivuxolimab in advanced cancers. Sequenced by immunoSEQ multiplex PCR; TCRdb stores in-frame clones only, minus some. The table lists about 68,000 clones, roughly four fifths of them singletons. This specimen consisted of CD4+ or CD8+ T cells sorted from blood, obtained in a trial of the OX40 agonist ivuxolimab. Receptors originate from an adult with an advanced solid tumor such as melanoma, head and neck, liver or kidney cancer.

As for this clone: An end of the junction differs from the germline gene, which may be a read error. The chain has TRBV7-2 and TRBJ2-7; no clear D. CDR1 and CDR2 (germline): SGHTA, FQGNSA. The CDR3 contains 13 residues. CDR3 loop: CASSLSLETEQCF. The CDR3 DNA reads as TGTGCCAGCAGCTTGTCTCTCGAAACCGAGCAGTGCTTC.

V is TRBV4-2 and J is TRBJ2-7; maybe TRBD2 (7 bases). Germline CDR1 reads LGHNA; CDR2 reads YNFKEQ. V lost 3 bases to trimming and J lost 3 bases, with 18 bases between them. The CDR3 contains 16 residues. For the CDR3, the DNA is TGTGCCAGCAGCCAGGGGAGGGGGGACACGGTCTACGAGCAGTACTTC. Protein: CASSQGRGDTVYEQYF.

This chain connects TRBV9 to TRBJ2-1; D may be TRBD2 (5 bases). Trimming cost V 4 bases and J 8 bases, with 13 bases left between them. Looked up from germline, CDR1 is SGDLS and CDR2 is YYNGEE. CDR3 length: 13 residues. The CDR3 sequence: CASSPTAGYEQFF. Written as DNA, the CDR3 is TGTGCCAGCAGCCCTACGGCGGGCTATGAGCAGTTCTTC.

This clone was seen only a few times. This chain links TRBV29-1 with TRBJ2-1; 7 nucleotides align to TRBD2. This CDR3 comprises 15 residues. Germline trimming cut 0 bases from V and 9 bases from J; bases unmatched to any gene: 11. Per germline, CDR1 SQVTM and CDR2 ANQGSEA. CDR3: CSVEDRASGNGEQFF. DNA of the CDR3: TGCAGCGTTGAAGATCGAGCTAGCGGTAATGGTGAGCAGTTCTTC.

CDR3 sequence: CASSLGTQYTGELFF. Here the CDR3 DNA reads TGTGCCAGCAGCTTAGGGACCCAGTACACCGGGGAGCTGTTTTTT. The rearrangement uses TRBV7-9 and TRBJ2-2, with D unclear. V lost 1 base, J lost 3 bases, and 9 bases lay in between. This CDR3 is 15 amino acids long. The germline V gene encodes CDR1 SEHNR and CDR2 FQNEAQ (reference sequence).

The rearrangement links TRBV7-9 to TRBJ2-1, with no clear D. The germline V gene encodes CDR1 SEHNR and CDR2 FQNEAQ (reference sequence). The CDR3 extends over 16 amino acids. The V and J ends lost 1 base and 0 bases respectively, with 10 bases between them. This CDR3 reads CASSLDSGYSYNEQFF. The CDR3 region has the DNA TGTGCCAGCAGCTTAGATTCCGGGTACTCCTACAATGAGCAGTTCTTC.

The chain joins TRBV30 to TRBJ2-5, with a weak D call TRBD2 (6 bases). The CDR3 has 12 amino acids. With 8 bases removed from V and 5 bases from J, the gap between germline ends came to 15 bases. From germline, CDR1 is GTSNPN and CDR2 SVGIG (reference sequence). The CDR3 is CALEGKRETQYF. CDR3 sequence (DNA): TGTGCCCTGGAGGGAAAGCGGGAGACCCAGTACTTC.

This chain joins TRBV2 and TRBJ2-2; tentative D call: TRBD2 (6 bases). CDR3 length equals 16 residues. CDR1 SNHLY and CDR2 FYNNEI come from the germline V gene. With 4 bases removed from V and 2 bases from J, the gap between germline ends came to 14 bases. The CDR3 here is CASSAPGTGNTGELFF. CDR3 coding DNA: TGTGCCAGCAGTGCCCCCGGGACTGGTAACACCGGGGAGCTGTTTTTT.

The V and J genes are TRBV5-8 and TRBJ1-5; D is unclear. Germline V gives CDR1 SGHTS, CDR2 YDEGEE. The CDR3 contains 17 residues. V lost 4 bases, J lost 5 bases, and 22 bases lay in between. The CDR3 is CASSPALWTSGDQPQHF. DNA for the CDR3: TGTGCCAGCAGCCCTGCTCTTTGGACGAGCGGAGATCAGCCCCAGCATTTT.

The CDR3 region is CASSGGGELFF. The CDR3 DNA reads as TGTGCCAGCAGCGGGGGCGGGGAGCTGTTTTTT. The rearrangement uses TRBV25-1 and TRBJ2-2; D might be TRBD2 (6 bases). The germline V and J ends were trimmed by 6 bases and 7 bases, with 6 bases remaining between them. The CDR3 runs 11 residues. The germline V gene encodes CDR1 MGHDK and CDR2 SYGVNS. Combining the CDR3 with reference TRBV25-1 and TRBJ2-2 gives the whole variable domain EADIYQTPRYLVIGTGKKITLECSQTMGHDKMYWYQQDPGMELHLIHYSYGVNSTEKGDLSSESTVSRIRTEHFPLTLESARPSHTSQYLCASSGGGELFFGEGSRLTVL.

CDR3 DNA: TGTGCCAGCACCCGGGGGGTTTTGGTAGGCGAGCAGTACTTC. Its protein product is CASTRGVLVGEQYF. This sequence joins TRBV7-2 and TRBJ2-7; TRBD2 agrees at 7 bases. The ends lost 7 bases at V and 6 bases at J; junction bases unmatched: 12. The CDR3 loop spans 14 amino acids. Germline CDR1 reads SGHTA; CDR2 reads FQGNSA.

This clone occurred a few times. The V and J genes are TRBV11-1 and TRBJ2-1; D is undetermined. Germline V gene sequence: CDR1 SGHAT, CDR2 FQDESV (reference sequence). V shed 1 base and J shed 9 bases, with 16 bases lying between them. CDR3 length equals 15 residues. As DNA, the CDR3 is TGTGCCAGCAGCTTAGAATGGCTAATGGGCGGTGAGCAGTTCTTC. Translation: CASSLEWLMGGEQFF.

This clone was observed once. J is TRBJ2-3 and V is TRBV29-1; TRBD2 is a possible D gene (6 bases). This CDR3 is 13 amino acids long. Trimming cost V 5 bases and J 4 bases, with 13 bases left between them. Germline V lookup: CDR1 SQVTM, CDR2 ANQGSEA. CDR3 sequence: CSVSAGWSDTQYF. CDR3 nucleotide sequence: TGCAGCGTTTCGGCGGGATGGTCAGATACGCAGTATTTT.

This rearrangement joins TRBV2 to TRBJ2-1; tentatively, D is TRBD2 (7 bases). V was clipped by 8 bases and J by 0 bases, with 14 bases between them. The germline V gene encodes CDR1 SNHLY and CDR2 FYNNEI. The CDR3 runs to 15 residues. The chain's CDR3 is CASQKGGVSYNEQFF. The CDR3 DNA reads as TGTGCCAGCCAAAAAGGGGGGGTCTCCTACAATGAGCAGTTCTTC.

The CDR3 DNA reads as TGTGCCAGCAGCCAAGATCTCTGGCAGTCCGGTCAGCCCCAGCATTTT. Translation: CASSQDLWQSGQPQHF. The V gene is TRBV4-2, the J gene TRBJ1-5; no clear D gene. This CDR3 is built from 16 residues. CDR1 is LGHNA, CDR2 YNFKEQ, per germline. V shed 0 bases and J shed 6 bases, with 15 bases lying between them.

The CDR3 bases are TGTGCCAGCAGCTTAGGGTCAGGGACGGGGGACACCATATATTTT. Amino acids: CASSLGSGTGDTIYF. The rearrangement joins TRBV7-9 to TRBJ1-3; a weak D match, TRBD1 (5 bases). The CDR3 has 15 amino acids. Germline CDR1 SEHNR, CDR2 FQNEAQ (reference sequence). V was pared by 1 base and J by 8 bases, with 15 bases between.

This chain links TRBV19 with TRBJ1-1; 7 nucleotides align to TRBD1. The V and J ends lost 2 bases and 0 bases, in that order; junction bases with no gene match: 6. The CDR3 contains 16 residues. CDR1 and CDR2 (germline): LNHDA, SQIVND (reference sequence). The CDR3 nucleotides read TGTGCCAGTAGTATAAGGTGGACAGGAGTGAACACTGAAGCTTTCTTT. Protein sequence: CASSIRWTGVNTEAFF.

This clone has only one observation. The V call is TRBV5-1, the J call TRBJ2-1; D assignment may be TRBD1 or TRBD2 (5 bases each). CDR3 length equals 17 residues. The germline V gene has CDR1 SGHRS and CDR2 YFSETQ. Trimming removed 0 bases from V and 1 base from J, with 14 bases in between. Here the CDR3 DNA reads TGCGCCAGCAGCTTGGGAGAGGGGCGCATTTCCTACAATGAGCAGTTCTTC. Translated, it gives CASSLGEGRISYNEQFF.

This clone was detected once. The gene calls are TRBV5-1 and TRBJ2-7, with D tentatively TRBD2 (6 bases). The V end was cut by 7 bases, the J end by 9 bases, with 20 bases between. The CDR3 runs to 13 residues. CDR1 and CDR2 from the germline V gene are SGHRS and YFSETQ. CDR3 nucleotides: TGCGCCAGCGAATGGCTAGCGTTCCGCGGGCAGTACGTC. This translates into CASEWLAFRGQYV.

This chain connects TRBV6-5 to TRBJ2-7; perhaps TRBD2 as D (7 bases). Germline assignment: CDR1 MNHEY and CDR2 SVGAGI. The CDR3 contains 13 residues. V shed 0 bases and J shed 7 bases, with 10 bases lying between them. CDR3 loop: CASSYSGGREQYV. CDR3 in DNA: TGTGCCAGCAGTTACTCGGGGGGGCGGGAGCAGTACGTC.